The 22 T cell receptor beta chains below all came from one sample that was sequenced in a study of T cells in localized non-small cell lung cancer. TCRdb keeps only in-frame clones here, not all; method: immunoSEQ multiplex PCR. This sample has more than 2,000 clones, with approximately 25% found just once. This sample comprised lung tumor tissue, obtained before any cancer treatment. These receptor sequences come from a woman between 35 and 70 years old with stage III lung adenocarcinoma.

This rearrangement joins TRBV4-1 to TRBJ1-2; D ambiguous. The CDR3 sequence is 15 residues long. Trimming pared 4 bases from V and 0 bases from J, leaving 12 bases between. CDR1 MGHRA and CDR2 YSYEKL come from the germline V gene. DNA for the CDR3: TGCGCCAGCAGCCCCCGGGAGCTAACTAACTATGGCTACACCTTC. This gives the protein CASSPRELTNYGYTF.

The V call is TRBV11-3, the J call TRBJ2-3; 12 positions match TRBD2. Trimming cost V 3 bases and J 5 bases; bases outside gene matches: 3. This CDR3 is 15 amino acids long. Germline values: CDR1 SGHNT, CDR2 YENEEA. In nucleotides, the CDR3 is TGTGCCAGCAGCTTGACTAGCGGGGGTGGAGATACGCAGTATTTT. Its translation: CASSLTSGGGDTQYF.

The chain couples TRBV9 to TRBJ2-4; a weak D match, TRBD1 (6 bases). From germline, CDR1 is SGDLS and CDR2 YYNGEE. This CDR3 is built from 16 residues. V shed 4 bases and J shed 7 bases, with 21 bases lying between them. CDR3 in amino acids: CASSPRVGTGWNIQYF. The CDR3 DNA reads TGTGCCAGCAGCCCTCGAGTGGGTACAGGGTGGAACATTCAGTACTTC.

The table lists this clone with a few counts. The rearrangement uses TRBV25-1 and TRBJ1-4; 11 nucleotides match TRBD1. Unmatched junction bases numbered 5, after V lost 4 bases and J lost 10 bases. Germline CDR1 is MGHDK and CDR2 is SYGVNS. The CDR3 spans 14 residues. The CDR3 region has the DNA TGTGCCAGCAGTGGAGGGACAGGGGGAGGAAAACTGTTTTTT. Its protein is CASSGGTGGGKLFF.

The chain links TRBV30 to TRBJ2-2; a possible D gene is TRBD2 (6 bases). With 0 bases removed from V and 1 base from J, the gap between germline ends came to 15 bases. The length of the CDR3 is 17 residues. Germline V gene sequence: CDR1 GTSNPN, CDR2 SVGIG (reference sequence). CDR3 protein: CAWSVGGSSLNTGELFF. The CDR3 DNA follows: TGTGCCTGGAGTGTGGGGGGTAGTTCCCTGAACACCGGGGAGCTGTTTTTT.

This clone was seen a single time. J is TRBJ2-7 and V is TRBV9; D perhaps matches TRBD2 (6 bases). There are 12 residues in the CDR3. Germline CDR1 and CDR2: SGDLS and YYNGEE. The germline V and J ends were trimmed by 2 bases and 3 bases, with 6 bases remaining between them. This chain's CDR3 is CASSVGGYEQYF. CDR3 bases: TGTGCCAGCAGCGTGGGGGGCTACGAGCAGTACTTC. Combining the CDR3 with reference TRBV9 and TRBJ2-7 gives the whole variable domain DSGVTQTPKHLITATGQRVTLRCSPRSGDLSVYWYQQSLDQGLQFLIQYYNGEERAKGNILERFSAQQFPDLHSELNLSSLELGDSALYFCASSVGGYEQYFGPGTRLTVT.

This clone was detected a few times. This rearrangement joins TRBV11-3 to TRBJ1-2, with 7 bases matching TRBD1. This CDR3 has 17 amino acids. With 5 bases clipped from V and 5 bases from J, the junction kept 17 bases outside the gene matches. Germline V gene lookup returns CDR1 SGHNT and CDR2 YENEEA. The CDR3 region has the DNA TGTGCCAGCAGCCCCTCGTACAGGGGCCCACGATTATATGGCTACACCTTC. It codes for CASSPSYRGPRLYGYTF.

The J gene is TRBJ2-1, the V gene TRBV5-1; the match to TRBD2 covers 10 bases. CDR1 is SGHRS, CDR2 YFSETQ, per germline. This CDR3 has 18 amino acids. Trimming cost V 4 bases and J 2 bases; bases outside gene matches: 12. The CDR3: CASSASGTSEPTYNEQFF. The CDR3 nucleotides read TGCGCCAGCAGCGCCTCTGGGACTAGCGAGCCAACCTACAATGAGCAGTTCTTC.

The J gene is TRBJ2-1, the V gene TRBV19; TRBD1 aligns across 10 bases. This CDR3 region has 16 residues. Germline trimming cut 1 base from V and 6 bases from J; bases unmatched to any gene: 6. CDR1 is LNHDA, CDR2 SQIVND, per germline (reference sequence). The CDR3 bases are TGTGCCAGTAGTATAGTCCGAGGACAGGGGGGCAATGAGCAGTTCTTC. It translates to CASSIVRGQGGNEQFF.

This clone rates as large. V and J are TRBV7-2 and TRBJ1-4; 7 bases agree with TRBD1. CDR1 is SGHTA, CDR2 FQGNSA, per germline. V lost 4 bases, J lost 8 bases, and 4 bases stayed unmatched. The CDR3 covers 13 residues. Written as DNA, the CDR3 is TGTGCCAGCAGCTGGGCAGGGGGAGAAAAACTGTTTTTT. Its protein product is CASSWAGGEKLFF.

The V call is TRBV11-3, the J call TRBJ2-1; 9 bases are shared with TRBD2. Germline V CDR1 and CDR2: SGHNT, YENEEA. J lost 6 bases, V lost 5 bases, and 8 bases had no gene match. The CDR3 extends over 15 amino acids. CDR3 region: CASSRASGARNEQFF. In DNA, the CDR3 is TGTGCCAGCAGCAGGGCTAGCGGGGCTCGCAATGAGCAGTTCTTC. Using reference TRBV11-3 and TRBJ2-1 for the parts outside the CDR3, the full variable domain is EAGVVQSPRYKIIEKKQPVAFWCNPISGHNTLYWYLQNLGQGPELLIRYENEEAVDDSQLPKDRFSAERLKGVDSTLKIQPAELGDSAVYLCASSRASGARNEQFFGPGTRLTVL.

The genes are TRBV29-1 and TRBJ2-3, with D possibly being TRBD1 (5 bases). The ends were cut back, 5 bases at V and 5 bases at J, with 17 bases in the middle. The CDR3 covers 14 residues. CDR1 is SQVTM, CDR2 ANQGSEA, per germline. The CDR3 region is CSVIEQGGKDTQYF. CDR3 nucleotide sequence: TGCAGCGTTATTGAGCAGGGTGGGAAAGATACGCAGTATTTT.

This clone has only a few counts. The CDR3 DNA reads TGTGCCACCAGCAGAGATATGGCAGGGACGAACACTGAAGCTTTCTTT. It encodes CATSRDMAGTNTEAFF. The V gene is TRBV15, the J gene TRBJ1-1; tentatively, D is TRBD1 (5 bases). V was shortened by 0 bases and J by 1 base, with 12 bases between the two germline ends. The CDR3 runs to 16 residues. Germline V gene data show CDR1 as LNHNV and CDR2 as YYDKDF (reference sequence). The full variable domain, its missing parts supplied by reference TRBV15 and TRBJ1-1, is DAMVIQNPRYQVTQFGKPVTLSCSQTLNHNVMYWYQQKSSQAPKLLFHYYDKDFNNEADTPDNFQSRRPNTSFCFLDIRSPGLGDTAMYLCATSRDMAGTNTEAFFGQGTRLTVV.

This clone is deemed medium-sized. V gene TRBV7-5 combines with J gene TRBJ2-7; the table's D call TRBD2 went unverified against the DNA. TRBV7-5 is a listed pseudogene. The CDR3 spans 15 residues. CDR3 residues: CASSHPLAGAYEQYF. CDR3 nucleotides: TGTGCCAGCAGCCATCCCCTAGCGGGTGCCTACGAGCAGTACTTC.

This clone rates as medium-sized. The chain carries TRBV11-3 and TRBJ1-5; D is unresolved. Germline assignment: CDR1 SGHNT and CDR2 YENEEA. With 5 bases removed from V and 3 bases from J, the gap between germline ends came to 11 bases. The CDR3 consists of 14 residues. The CDR3 DNA follows: TGTGCCAGCAGCACCCAGGACGACAATCAGCCCCAGCATTTT. This gives the protein CASSTQDDNQPQHF.

This chain links TRBV2 with TRBJ2-3; no clear D gene. This CDR3 comprises 13 residues. The V end lost 8 bases, the J end lost 3 bases, and 12 bases lay between the germline ends. Germline assignment: CDR1 SNHLY and CDR2 FYNNEI. CDR3 nucleotides: TGTGCCAGCGTAGCACGGCGTACAGATACGCAGTATTTT. This codes for CASVARRTDTQYF.

This clone was observed a few times. This chain links TRBV6-8 with TRBJ1-2; D is ambiguous. Germline V CDR1 and CDR2: MNHGY, SAAAGT. The CDR3 loop spans 13 amino acids. Trimming pared 5 bases from V and 7 bases from J, leaving 14 bases between. The CDR3 region has the DNA TGTGCCAGCAGTGAGGGAACACCCGCTGGCTACACCTTC. Its protein product is CASSEGTPAGYTF.

The J gene is TRBJ1-5, the V gene TRBV19; no firm D call. The germline V and J ends were trimmed by 7 bases and 2 bases, with 9 bases remaining between them. Germline V gene sequence: CDR1 LNHDA, CDR2 SQIVND (reference sequence). The CDR3 runs to 13 residues. The chain's CDR3 is CASTRLGNQPQHF. CDR3 nucleotide sequence: TGTGCCAGTACCCGCCTGGGCAATCAGCCCCAGCATTTT. The full variable domain, in which reference TRBV19 and TRBJ1-5 provide the parts outside the CDR3, is DGGITQSPKYLFRKEGQNVTLSCEQNLNHDAMYWYRQDPGQGLRLIYYSQIVNDFQKGDIAEGYSVSREKKESFPLTVTSAQKNPTAFYLCASTRLGNQPQHFGDGTRLSIL.

This clone was detected only a few times. The chain carries TRBV18 and TRBJ2-1, with D uncertain. Germline values: CDR1 KGHSH, CDR2 LQKENI. This CDR3 has 12 residues. The V end was cut by 5 bases, the J end by 10 bases, with 12 bases between. CDR3 nucleotides: TGTGCCAGCTCAGTAGTCAGTAGGGAGCAGTTCTTC. It specifies CASSVVSREQFF.

This chain links TRBV11-3 with TRBJ2-1; D could derive from TRBD1 or TRBD2 (5 bases each). The V end lost 3 bases, the J end lost 8 bases, and 14 bases lay between the germline ends. The germline gives CDR1 SGHNT, CDR2 YENEEA. CDR3 size: 14 residues. The CDR3 reads CASSFNPRDDEQFF. The DNA of the CDR3 is TGTGCCAGCAGCTTCAACCCTAGGGACGATGAGCAGTTCTTC.

This clone has more than one count but fewer than ten. This chain links TRBV11-3 with TRBJ2-2; 11 nucleotides align to TRBD2. CDR1 is SGHNT, CDR2 YENEEA, per germline. V lost 8 bases, J lost 2 bases, and 7 bases stayed unmatched. This CDR3 is 16 amino acids long. CDR3 amino acids: CASGLLAGGNTGELFF. The CDR3 coding sequence is TGTGCCAGCGGCCTGCTAGCGGGAGGTAACACCGGGGAGCTGTTTTTT.

The chain links TRBV9 to TRBJ2-1, with TRBD2 matching 7 bases. Germline trimming cut 5 bases from V and 1 base from J; bases unmatched to any gene: 9. Germline V gene lookup returns CDR1 SGDLS and CDR2 YYNGEE. The CDR3 covers 16 residues. The CDR3 here is CASRRGSGDSYNEQFF. The DNA for the CDR3 is TGTGCCAGCAGGAGAGGGAGCGGGGATTCCTACAATGAGCAGTTCTTC.